These T cell receptor beta chains were read from a single sample in a study of blood T cell repertoires in COVID-19. Clones were sequenced by immunoSEQ multiplex PCR, and TCRdb holds only the in-frame ones, with some missing. Altogether about 50,000 clones are present, around 76% being singletons, with the ten largest covering about 20%. The sample was peripheral blood. The receptor source for this set is a man over 45 with active or convalescent COVID-19. CDR3s include the opening cysteine and the closing phenylalanine or tryptophan. D genes are given only for firm matches. Some rows mark clone size as missing; the rest say once, few, many or name a class of expanded clone.

CDR3 protein: CASSPGTGGRDTQYF
CDR3 DNA: TGTGCCAGCAGCCCCGGAACGGGGGGAAGAGATACGCAGTATTTT
clone size: medium-sized
D gene: TRBD2
V gene: TRBV7-6
J gene: TRBJ2-3

CDR3 protein: CASSQAPGAPYEQYF
CDR3 DNA: TGTGCCAGCAGCCAAGCCCCAGGGGCCCCCTACGAGCAGTACTTC
clone size: few
D gene: .
V gene: TRBV3-1/TRBV3-2
J gene: TRBJ2-7

CDR3 protein: CASSQPLGTGYSSYNSPLHF
CDR3 DNA: TGTGCCAGCAGCCAACCCCTCGGGACAGGGTATTCTTCCTATAATTCACCCCTCCACTTT
clone size: .
D gene: TRBD1
V gene: TRBV3-1/TRBV3-2
J gene: TRBJ1-6

CDR3 protein: CASSLSGAGTGELFF
CDR3 DNA: TGTGCTAGCAGCTTATCAGGGGCGGGCACCGGGGAGCTGTTTTTT
clone size: .
D gene: .
V gene: TRBV7-7
J gene: TRBJ2-2

CDR3 protein: CASSYDRYEQYF
CDR3 DNA: TGTGCCAGCAGCTACGACAGGTACGAGCAGTACTTC
clone size: .
D gene: .
V gene: TRBV6-5
J gene: TRBJ2-7

CDR3 protein: CASGRDRGPYNEQFF
CDR3 DNA: TGTGCTAGTGGTCGAGACAGGGGGCCCTACAATGAGCAGTTCTTC
clone size: few
D gene: TRBD1
V gene: TRBV12-5
J gene: TRBJ2-1

CDR3 protein: CASSESQGMNTEAFF
CDR3 DNA: TGCGCCAGCAGTGAGTCTCAGGGTATGAACACTGAAGCTTTCTTT
clone size: .
D gene: .
V gene: TRBV10-1
J gene: TRBJ1-1

CDR3 protein: CASSQVNRGAYWGPGEKLFF
CDR3 DNA: TGCGCCAGCAGCCAGGTAAACAGGGGCGCCTACTGGGGCCCCGGTGAAAAACTGTTTTTT
clone size: .
D gene: TRBD1
V gene: TRBV4-1
J gene: TRBJ1-4

CDR3 protein: CASSPIRGQGAYGYTF
CDR3 DNA: TGTGCCAGCAGCCCCATTCGGGGACAGGGCGCCTATGGCTACACCTTC
clone size: few
D gene: TRBD1
V gene: TRBV7-2
J gene: TRBJ1-2

CDR3 protein: CASSPDRTEQYF
CDR3 DNA: TGTGCCAGCTCACCGGACAGGACCGAGCAGTACTTC
clone size: .
D gene: TRBD1
V gene: TRBV18
J gene: TRBJ2-7

CDR3 protein: CASSPGQAGETQYF
CDR3 DNA: TGTGCCAGTAGTCCTGGACAGGCAGGAGAGACCCAGTACTTC
clone size: .
D gene: TRBD1
V gene: TRBV19
J gene: TRBJ2-5

CDR3 protein: CASSARDRWDGYTF
CDR3 DNA: TGTGCCAGTAGTGCCCGGGACAGGTGGGATGGCTACACCTTC
clone size: .
D gene: TRBD1
V gene: TRBV19
J gene: TRBJ1-2

CDR3 protein: CASSPVGQYTAPRGYTF
CDR3 DNA: TGTGCCAGCAGCCCTGTCGGACAGTATACTGCTCCCCGAGGCTACACCTTC
clone size: .
D gene: .
V gene: TRBV3-1/TRBV3-2
J gene: TRBJ1-2

CDR3 protein: CASSFDTDTEAFF
CDR3 DNA: TGTGCCAGCAGCTTTGACACAGACACTGAAGCTTTCTTT
clone size: .
D gene: .
V gene: TRBV5-6
J gene: TRBJ1-1

CDR3 protein: CAWSRGGGYTF
CDR3 DNA: TGTGCCTGGAGTAGGGGTGGCGGCTACACCTTC
clone size: .
D gene: .
V gene: TRBV30
J gene: TRBJ1-2

CDR3 protein: CASTGLAGDYEQYF
CDR3 DNA: TGTGCCAGCACTGGACTAGCGGGAGACTACGAGCAGTACTTC
clone size: .
D gene: TRBD2
V gene: TRBV2
J gene: TRBJ2-7

CDR3 protein: CASSEGGRPQETQYF
CDR3 DNA: TGTGCCAGCAGTGAAGGCGGGAGGCCTCAGGAGACCCAGTACTTC
clone size: .
D gene: TRBD2
V gene: TRBV2
J gene: TRBJ2-5

CDR3 protein: CASSRTGGWEETQYF
CDR3 DNA: TGTGCCAGCAGTAGAACAGGGGGCTGGGAAGAGACCCAGTACTTC
clone size: .
D gene: TRBD1
V gene: TRBV27
J gene: TRBJ2-5

CDR3 protein: CASSPQQGASQPQHF
CDR3 DNA: TGTGCCAGCAGTCCCCAACAGGGGGCGTCTCAGCCCCAGCATTTT
clone size: .
D gene: TRBD1
V gene: TRBV6-5
J gene: TRBJ1-5

CDR3 protein: CASRLPGGTEAFF
CDR3 DNA: TGTGCCAGCAGACTCCCCGGAGGCACTGAAGCTTTCTTT
clone size: .
D gene: .
V gene: TRBV13
J gene: TRBJ1-1

CDR3 protein: CASSLGTSEKLFF
CDR3 DNA: TGTGCCAGCAGCTTGGGGACATCAGAAAAACTGTTTTTT
clone size: .
D gene: .
V gene: TRBV11-2
J gene: TRBJ1-4

CDR3 protein: CASSPWDSRITGANVLTF
CDR3 DNA: TGTGCCAGCAGCCCTTGGGACAGCAGAATAACTGGGGCCAACGTCCTGACTTTC
clone size: .
D gene: TRBD1
V gene: TRBV11-2
J gene: TRBJ2-6

CDR3 protein: CASSQSAVNTEAFF
CDR3 DNA: TGTGCCAGCAGCCAATCCGCAGTGAACACTGAAGCTTTCTTT
clone size: .
D gene: .
V gene: TRBV4-2
J gene: TRBJ1-1

CDR3 protein: CSVERGQGADEAFF
CDR3 DNA: TGCAGCGTTGAAAGGGGACAGGGGGCTGATGAAGCTTTCTTT
clone size: .
D gene: TRBD1
V gene: TRBV29-1
J gene: TRBJ1-1

CDR3 protein: CASSRVGQASGELFF
CDR3 DNA: TGTGCCAGCAGCCGGGTCGGACAGGCCTCCGGGGAGCTGTTTTTT
clone size: .
D gene: TRBD1
V gene: TRBV7-6
J gene: TRBJ2-2

CDR3 protein: CASSFSKQGYTF
CDR3 DNA: TGTGCCAGCAGTTTCTCGAAGCAAGGCTACACCTTC
clone size: .
D gene: .
V gene: TRBV12-3/TRBV12-4
J gene: TRBJ1-2

CDR3 protein: CASSEGQVLNEKLFF
CDR3 DNA: TGTGCCAGCAGCGAAGGACAGGTCCTTAATGAAAAACTGTTTTTT
clone size: .
D gene: TRBD1
V gene: TRBV5-4
J gene: TRBJ1-4

CDR3 protein: CATSRELYSNQPQHF
CDR3 DNA: TGTGCCACCAGCAGAGAACTTTATAGCAATCAGCCCCAGCATTTT
clone size: .
D gene: .
V gene: TRBV15
J gene: TRBJ1-5

CDR3 protein: CASSLAGNTIYF
CDR3 DNA: TGCGCCAGCAGCTTGGCGGGAAACACCATATATTTT
clone size: .
D gene: .
V gene: TRBV5-1
J gene: TRBJ1-3

CDR3 protein: CASGRAAGYNEQFF
CDR3 DNA: TGTGCCAGCGGCCGGGCTGCAGGGTACAATGAGCAGTTCTTC
clone size: .
D gene: .
V gene: TRBV9
J gene: TRBJ2-1

CDR3 protein: CASGQDRTTGNTIYF
CDR3 DNA: TGTGCCAGCGGTCAGGACAGGACAACTGGAAACACCATATATTTT
clone size: .
D gene: TRBD1
V gene: TRBV7-9
J gene: TRBJ1-3

CDR3 protein: CASSGGDRNQETQYF
CDR3 DNA: TGTGCCAGCAGCGGCGGGGACAGGAACCAAGAGACCCAGTACTTC
clone size: .
D gene: TRBD1
V gene: TRBV9
J gene: TRBJ2-5

CDR3 protein: CASSYADMLNQPQHF
CDR3 DNA: TGTGCCAGCAGTTACGCGGACATGCTCAATCAGCCCCAGCATTTT
clone size: .
D gene: .
V gene: TRBV6-6
J gene: TRBJ1-5

CDR3 protein: CASTVGGLGKDTQYF
CDR3 DNA: TGTGCCAGCACCGTTGGGGGACTAGGGAAAGATACGCAGTATTTT
clone size: once
D gene: TRBD2
V gene: TRBV6-6
J gene: TRBJ2-3

CDR3 protein: CASSLVGGTYGYTF
CDR3 DNA: TGCGCCAGCAGCTTGGTAGGGGGCACCTATGGCTACACCTTC
clone size: .
D gene: TRBD1
V gene: TRBV5-1
J gene: TRBJ1-2

CDR3 protein: CASSYVSTGNSEAFF
CDR3 DNA: TGTGCCAGCAGCTACGTTTCGACAGGGAACTCTGAAGCTTTCTTT
clone size: .
D gene: TRBD1
V gene: TRBV7-9
J gene: TRBJ1-1

CDR3 protein: CANYDRSSYNSPLHF
CDR3 DNA: TGTGCCAACTACGACAGAAGCTCCTATAATTCACCCCTCCACTTT
clone size: .
D gene: .
V gene: TRBV2
J gene: TRBJ1-6

CDR3 protein: CASSIRDSENYGYTF
CDR3 DNA: TGTGCCAGCAGTATCCGAGACTCGGAAAACTATGGCTACACCTTC
clone size: .
D gene: .
V gene: TRBV6-5
J gene: TRBJ1-2

CDR3 protein: CASSPGQGDYSPLHF
CDR3 DNA: TGCGCCAGCAGCCCCGGACAGGGAGATTATTCACCCCTCCACTTT
clone size: once
D gene: TRBD1
V gene: TRBV5-1
J gene: TRBJ1-6

CDR3 protein: CASSQDLSGEQYF
CDR3 DNA: TGCGCCAGCAGCCAAGATCTTAGCGGGGAGCAGTACTTC
clone size: few
D gene: TRBD2
V gene: TRBV4-1
J gene: TRBJ2-7

CDR3 protein: CASSYSERSYNEQFF
CDR3 DNA: TGTGCCAGCAGTTATTCAGAGCGCTCCTACAATGAGCAGTTCTTC
clone size: .
D gene: .
V gene: TRBV6-5
J gene: TRBJ2-1

CDR3 protein: CASRRESYGYTF
CDR3 DNA: TGTGCCAGCAGAAGGGAGTCCTATGGCTACACCTTC
clone size: few
D gene: .
V gene: TRBV7-2
J gene: TRBJ1-2

CDR3 protein: CASSLGAGDYNEQFF
CDR3 DNA: TGCGCCAGCAGCTTGGGAGCGGGGGACTACAATGAGCAGTTCTTC
clone size: once
D gene: TRBD2
V gene: TRBV5-1
J gene: TRBJ2-1

CDR3 protein: CATSRGPGQGIFNYGYTF
CDR3 DNA: TGTGCCACCAGCAGAGGTCCGGGACAGGGTATCTTTAACTATGGCTACACCTTC
clone size: .
D gene: TRBD1
V gene: TRBV15
J gene: TRBJ1-2

CDR3 protein: CASSIDLQTAYGYTF
CDR3 DNA: TGTGCCAGTAGTATAGATCTGCAGACAGCCTATGGCTACACCTTC
clone size: .
D gene: .
V gene: TRBV19
J gene: TRBJ1-2

CDR3 protein: CASSEHGETEAFF
CDR3 DNA: TGTGCCAGCAGTGAACACGGAGAGACTGAAGCTTTCTTT
clone size: .
D gene: .
V gene: TRBV25-1
J gene: TRBJ1-1

CDR3 protein: CASSPSGTNSYEQYF
CDR3 DNA: TGTGCCAGCAGCCCTAGTGGGACTAACTCCTACGAGCAGTACTTC
clone size: .
D gene: TRBD2
V gene: TRBV7-8
J gene: TRBJ2-7

CDR3 protein: CASSPTGSGYTF
CDR3 DNA: TGTGCCAGCAGCCCGACAGGGTCCGGCTACACCTTC
clone size: .
D gene: TRBD1
V gene: TRBV11-2
J gene: TRBJ1-2

CDR3 protein: CASSKALLGILGGLGLAETQYF
CDR3 DNA: TGTGCCAGCAGCAAAGCGCTTTTAGGGATCCTGGGCGGGCTAGGGCTAGCTGAGACCCAGTACTTC
clone size: .
D gene: .
V gene: TRBV21-1
J gene: TRBJ2-5